Sequencing of this T cell receptor beta chain was carried out in a study of T cells in Graves' hyperthyroidism and ophthalmopathy. Amplified TCR beta CDR3 regions derived from RNA transcripts. Researchers ran a first-round RT-PCR on the TCR CDR3 using the HTBI primer set. TCRdb reprocessed the multiplex PCR reads via MiXCR and lists one record per CDR3 protein. This sample has hundreds of thousands of distinct CDR3 sequences, with approximately 15% found just once. Study findings and constraints: Within blood appeared most thyroid clonotypes that had expanded above 0.001.

The CDR3 consists of 11 residues. The germline CDR1 and CDR2 sequences are SQVTM and ANQGSEA. Trimming took off 6 bases at V and 8 bases at J, with 13 bases between the two ends. At least ten counts were recorded for this clonotype. Its target is not known. The study excluded patients with uncontrolled infection, other autoimmune disease, pregnancy or lactation. The authors obtained PBMCs from over 7.5 ml of fresh peripheral blood. This TCR came from a woman in her twenties or thirties with Graves' hyperthyroidism that later progressed to Graves' ophthalmopathy. The chain employs TRBV29-1 and TRBJ1-2; D gene ambiguous. Sample: blood. The DNA for the CDR3 is TGCAGCGTGTCCAGAGGAATGGGCTACACCTTC. It encodes CSVSRGMGYTF.